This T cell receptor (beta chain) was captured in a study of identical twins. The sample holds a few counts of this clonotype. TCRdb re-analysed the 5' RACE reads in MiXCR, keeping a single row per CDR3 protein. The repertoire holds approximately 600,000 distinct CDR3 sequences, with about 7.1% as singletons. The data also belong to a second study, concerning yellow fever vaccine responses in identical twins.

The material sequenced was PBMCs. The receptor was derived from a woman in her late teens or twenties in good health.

The CDR3 region is CASSFQSYEQYF. The DNA for the CDR3 is TGTGCCAGCAGTTTTCAGAGCTACGAGCAGTACTTC. V usage is TRBV12-3 or TRBV12-4 and J usage is TRBJ2-7, with D unclear. The CDR3 is 12 residues long. V was shortened by 3 bases and J by 3 bases, with 6 bases between the two germline ends.